One TCR beta chain is described in this entry. As processed by the authors: Reference gene primer amplification yielded estimated nucleated cell counts. TCRdb's table, derived via immunoSEQ multiplex PCR, lists solely in-frame clones and lacks some. D and trimming were read from the DNA, whereas the V and J calls and clone size are those reported in that table. The table records under 45,000 clones, 80% to 90% of them present only once. This entry comes from a study of blood T cell repertoires in COVID-19. Study-wide background: Sample material is recorded as cDNA or gDNA derived from T cells, B-cell-depleted T cells, or PBMCs.

Trimming pared 4 bases from V and 4 bases from J, leaving 11 bases between. Looked up from germline, CDR1 is SGHDT and CDR2 is YYEEEE. This CDR3 contains 13 residues. The specimen was peripheral blood. The TCR sequence derives from a man in his 60s with active COVID-19. This chain connects TRBV5-6 to TRBJ1-1, with D possibly TRBD1 on 6 matching bases. CDR3 DNA sequence: TGTGCCAGCAGCCACACAGGGCCCACTGAAGCTTTCTTT. It yields the protein CASSHTGPTEAFF.